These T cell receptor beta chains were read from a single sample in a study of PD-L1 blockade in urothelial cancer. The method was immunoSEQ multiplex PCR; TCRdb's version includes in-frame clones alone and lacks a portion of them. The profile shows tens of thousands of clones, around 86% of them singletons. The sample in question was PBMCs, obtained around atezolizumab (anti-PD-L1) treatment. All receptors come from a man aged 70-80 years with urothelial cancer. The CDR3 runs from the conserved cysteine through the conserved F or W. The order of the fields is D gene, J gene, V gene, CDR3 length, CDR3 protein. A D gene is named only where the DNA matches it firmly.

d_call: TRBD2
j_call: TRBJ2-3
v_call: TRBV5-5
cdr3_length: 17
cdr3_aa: CASTRDGLAGPRGTQYF

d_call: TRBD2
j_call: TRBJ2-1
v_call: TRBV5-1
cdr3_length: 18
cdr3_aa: CASSLRATSGSSYNEQFF

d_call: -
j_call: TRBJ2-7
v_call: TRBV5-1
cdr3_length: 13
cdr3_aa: CASIIWQDYEQYF

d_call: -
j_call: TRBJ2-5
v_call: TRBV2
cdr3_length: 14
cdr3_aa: CASSKGTPVETQYF

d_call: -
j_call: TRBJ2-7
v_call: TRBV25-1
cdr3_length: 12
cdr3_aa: CASRQTGSEQYF

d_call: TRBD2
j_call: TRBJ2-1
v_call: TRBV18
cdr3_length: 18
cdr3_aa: CASSPGLAGTSSYNEQFF

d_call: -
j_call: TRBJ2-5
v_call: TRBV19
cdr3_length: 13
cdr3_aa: CASSIGGRETQYF

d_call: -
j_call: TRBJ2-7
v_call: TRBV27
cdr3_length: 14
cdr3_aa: CASSARPGWDEQYF

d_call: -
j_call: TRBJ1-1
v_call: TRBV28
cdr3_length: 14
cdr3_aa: CASSPVRGNTEAFF

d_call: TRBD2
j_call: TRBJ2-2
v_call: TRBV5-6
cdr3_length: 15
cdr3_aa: CASSWGTRNTGELFF

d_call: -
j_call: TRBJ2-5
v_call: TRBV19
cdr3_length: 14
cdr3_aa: CASSISAGQETQYF

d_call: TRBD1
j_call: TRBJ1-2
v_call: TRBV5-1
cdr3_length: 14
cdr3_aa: CASSLGQGAGGYTF

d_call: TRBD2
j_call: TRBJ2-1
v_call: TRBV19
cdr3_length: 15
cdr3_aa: CASWLVLAGADEQFF

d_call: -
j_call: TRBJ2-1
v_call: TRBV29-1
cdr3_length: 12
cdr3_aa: CSAQGVPRKQFF

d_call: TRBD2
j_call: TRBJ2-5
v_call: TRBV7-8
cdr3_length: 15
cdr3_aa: CASSPRGGGGETQYF

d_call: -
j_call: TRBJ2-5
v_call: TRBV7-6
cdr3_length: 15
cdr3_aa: CASSLRGQGGETQYF

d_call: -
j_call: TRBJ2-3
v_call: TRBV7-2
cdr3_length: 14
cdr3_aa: CASSTDWSTDTQYF

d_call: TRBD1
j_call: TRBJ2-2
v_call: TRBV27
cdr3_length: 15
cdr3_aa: CASSSYRGDTGELFF

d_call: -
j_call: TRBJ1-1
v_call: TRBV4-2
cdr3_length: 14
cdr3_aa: CASSQVTPNTEAFF

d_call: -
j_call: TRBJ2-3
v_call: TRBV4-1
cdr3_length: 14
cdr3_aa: CASSPWGRTDTQYF

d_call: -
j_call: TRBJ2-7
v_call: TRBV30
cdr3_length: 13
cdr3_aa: CAWSVQGPQEQYF

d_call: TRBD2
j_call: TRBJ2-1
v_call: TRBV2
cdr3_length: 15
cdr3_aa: CASRVGGMAYNEQFF

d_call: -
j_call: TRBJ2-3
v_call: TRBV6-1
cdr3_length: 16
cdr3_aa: CASSVVNRGFADTQYF

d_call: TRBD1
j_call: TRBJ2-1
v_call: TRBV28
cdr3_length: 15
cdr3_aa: CASRKGAPSYNEQFF

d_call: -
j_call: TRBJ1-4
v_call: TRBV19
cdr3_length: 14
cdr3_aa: CASSIWETNEKLFF

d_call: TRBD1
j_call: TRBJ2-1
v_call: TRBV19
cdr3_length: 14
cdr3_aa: CASIRTGDRNEQFF

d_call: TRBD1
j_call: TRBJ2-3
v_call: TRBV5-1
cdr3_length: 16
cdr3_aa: CASSLYRGSSTDTQYF

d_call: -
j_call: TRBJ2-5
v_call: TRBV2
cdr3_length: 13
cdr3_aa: CASSYSIQETQYF

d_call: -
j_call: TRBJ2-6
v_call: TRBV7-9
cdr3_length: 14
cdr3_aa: CASAGGPGANVLTF

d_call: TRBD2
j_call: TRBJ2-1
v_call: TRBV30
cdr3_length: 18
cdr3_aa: CAWSVPRASGKVPNEQFF

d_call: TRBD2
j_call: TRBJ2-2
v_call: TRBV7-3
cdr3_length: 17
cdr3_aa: CASSPLAGVIGSGELFF

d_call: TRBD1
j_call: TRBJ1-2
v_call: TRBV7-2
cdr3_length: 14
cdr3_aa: CASGLGRGPGGYTF

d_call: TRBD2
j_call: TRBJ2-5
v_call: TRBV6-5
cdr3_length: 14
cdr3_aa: CASASGRASETQYF

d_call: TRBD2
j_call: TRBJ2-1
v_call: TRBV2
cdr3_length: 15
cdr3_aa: CASSEEAGGPDEQFF

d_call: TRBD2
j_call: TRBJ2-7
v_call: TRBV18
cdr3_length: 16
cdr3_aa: CASSPWREERTYEQYF

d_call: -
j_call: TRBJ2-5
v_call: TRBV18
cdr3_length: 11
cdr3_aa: CASSPRETQYF

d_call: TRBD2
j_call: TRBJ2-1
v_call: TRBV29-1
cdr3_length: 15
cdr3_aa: CSVEGTSGSYNEQFF

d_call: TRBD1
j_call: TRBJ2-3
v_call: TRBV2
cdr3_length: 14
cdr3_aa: CASRDRASTDTQYF

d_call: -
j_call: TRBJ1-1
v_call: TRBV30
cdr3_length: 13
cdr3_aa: CAWTKGGYTEAFF

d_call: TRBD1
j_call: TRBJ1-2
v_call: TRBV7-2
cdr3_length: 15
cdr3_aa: CASSLKSGGSDGYTF

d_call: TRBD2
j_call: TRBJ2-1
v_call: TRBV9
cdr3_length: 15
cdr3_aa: CASSETSGAYNEQFF

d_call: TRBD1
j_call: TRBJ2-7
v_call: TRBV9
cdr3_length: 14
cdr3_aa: CASSGDRAPREQYF

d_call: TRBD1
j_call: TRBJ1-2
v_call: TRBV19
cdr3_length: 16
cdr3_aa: CASSSPGTGGNYGYTF

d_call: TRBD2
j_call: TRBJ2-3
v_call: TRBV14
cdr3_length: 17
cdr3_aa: CASSQAPSGRYTDTQYF

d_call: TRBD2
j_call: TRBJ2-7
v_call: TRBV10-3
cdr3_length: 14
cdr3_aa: CAISEGASGNEQYF

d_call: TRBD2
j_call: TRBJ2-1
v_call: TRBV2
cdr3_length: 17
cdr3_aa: CASTRRGNLAEGNEQFF

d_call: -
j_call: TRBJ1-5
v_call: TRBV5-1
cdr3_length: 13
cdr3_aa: CASSSSGGQPQHF

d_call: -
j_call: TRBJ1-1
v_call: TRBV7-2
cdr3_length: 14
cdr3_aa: CASSLSGGAFRAFF

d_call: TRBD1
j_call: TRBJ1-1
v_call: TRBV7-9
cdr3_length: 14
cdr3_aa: CASSLQGAYTEAFF

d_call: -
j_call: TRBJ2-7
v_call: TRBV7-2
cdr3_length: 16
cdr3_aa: CASSLVGGGHAYEQYF

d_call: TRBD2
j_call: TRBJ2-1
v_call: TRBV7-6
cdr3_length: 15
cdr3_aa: CASSYASGSQYEQFF

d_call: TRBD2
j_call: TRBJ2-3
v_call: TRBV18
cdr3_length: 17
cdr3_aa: CASSPLKAGGPTDTQYF

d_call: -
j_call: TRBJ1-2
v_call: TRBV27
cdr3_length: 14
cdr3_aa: CASSPRAGGYGYTF

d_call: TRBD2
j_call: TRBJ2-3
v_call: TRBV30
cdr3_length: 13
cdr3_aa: CAWRSGRADTQYF

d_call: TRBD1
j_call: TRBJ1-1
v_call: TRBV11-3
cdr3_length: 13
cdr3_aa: CASSLDGTGAAFF

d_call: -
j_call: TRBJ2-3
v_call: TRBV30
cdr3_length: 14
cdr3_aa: CAWSYGLRADTQYF

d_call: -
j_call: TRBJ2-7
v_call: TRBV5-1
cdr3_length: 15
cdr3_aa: CASSSNTGASYEQYF

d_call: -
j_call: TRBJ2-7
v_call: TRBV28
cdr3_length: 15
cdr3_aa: CASTERGYRSYEQYF

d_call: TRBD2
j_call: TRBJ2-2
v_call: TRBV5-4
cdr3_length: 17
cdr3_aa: CASSSPSGTTLSGELFF

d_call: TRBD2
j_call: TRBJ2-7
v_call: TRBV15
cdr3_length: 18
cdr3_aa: CATSSGTSGSLNFYEQYF